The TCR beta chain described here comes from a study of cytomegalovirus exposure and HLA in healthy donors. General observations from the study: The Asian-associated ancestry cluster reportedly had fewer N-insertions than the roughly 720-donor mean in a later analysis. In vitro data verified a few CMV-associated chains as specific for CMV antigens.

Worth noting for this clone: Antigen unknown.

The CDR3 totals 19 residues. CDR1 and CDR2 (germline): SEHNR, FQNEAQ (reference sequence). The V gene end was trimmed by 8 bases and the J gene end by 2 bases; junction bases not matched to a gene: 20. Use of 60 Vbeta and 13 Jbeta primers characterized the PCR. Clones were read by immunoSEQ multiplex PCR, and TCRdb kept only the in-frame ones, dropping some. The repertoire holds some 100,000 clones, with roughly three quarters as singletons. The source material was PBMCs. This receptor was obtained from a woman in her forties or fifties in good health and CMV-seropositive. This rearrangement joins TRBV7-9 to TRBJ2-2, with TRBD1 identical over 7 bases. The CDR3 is CASGEYRGYGLSNTGELFF. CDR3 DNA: TGTGCCAGCGGCGAATACAGGGGATATGGCCTCTCCAACACCGGGGAGCTGTTTTTT.